The 15 T cell receptor beta chains below all came from one sample that was sequenced in a study of shared clonotypes between healthy human individuals. Using immunoSEQ multiplex PCR, the repertoire was profiled, and TCRdb retains in-frame clones only, with some absent. The sample has about 2.1 million clones; about 93% are singletons. CD45RO-negative cells were positively selected for CCR7, leaving out terminally differentiated effector memory CD45RA+ cells. Source material: naive CD8+ T cells from PBMCs. These receptors came from a young man in good health. Some clones in this sample may be carry-over from other donors' samples.

V and J are TRBV5-3 and TRBJ2-7, with D maybe TRBD2 (6 bases). TRBV5-3 is an ORF, with its function uncertain. The V end lost 7 bases, the J end lost 6 bases, and 17 bases lay between the germline ends. The CDR3 loop spans 13 amino acids. The CDR3 DNA is TGTGCCAGATCGTATAACCTAGCGCCCGAGCAGTACTTC. It translates to CARSYNLAPEQYF.

The V gene is TRBV6-5, the J gene TRBJ2-5; weak D call: TRBD1 (6 bases). The last part of the DNA fits TRBJ2-7 better; the J call may be wrong. The length of the CDR3 is 16 residues. Germline CDR1 and CDR2: MNHEY and SVGAGI. The CDR3 loop is CASSYSHREKAYEQYF. Written as DNA, the CDR3 is TGTGCCAGCAGTTACTCCCACAGGGAAAAGGCCTACGAGCAGTACTTC.

The rearrangement links TRBV29-1 to TRBJ2-1; 9 nucleotides line up with TRBD2. Germline values: CDR1 SQVTM, CDR2 ANQGSEA. The V segment lost 3 bases and the J segment 4 bases; nucleotides outside the gene matches: 1. CDR3 length: 13 amino acids. The chain's CDR3 is CSVDLAGYNEQFF. CDR3 coding DNA: TGCAGCGTTGATCTAGCGGGGTACAATGAGCAGTTCTTC.

The chain recombines TRBV11-2 with TRBJ1-3, with 7 bases aligning to TRBD1. This CDR3 region has 15 residues. The trim removed 4 bases at V and 3 bases at J, leaving 6 bases unmatched. The germline V gene encodes CDR1 SGHAT and CDR2 FQNNGV. CDR3 DNA: TGTGCCAGCAGCTCTACAGGGGCCGGTGGAAACACCATATATTTT. It specifies CASSSTGAGGNTIYF.

The J gene is TRBJ2-1, the V gene TRBV27; D unclear. Germline V gene lookup returns CDR1 MNHEY and CDR2 SMNVEV (reference sequence). This CDR3 contains 18 residues. V lost 5 bases to trimming and J lost 6 bases, with 26 bases between them. The CDR3 DNA sequence: TGTGCCAGCAGTCCTCTCCCGGTCTCACCACGCCGGCCCAATGAGCAGTTCTTC. Translation: CASSPLPVSPRRPNEQFF.

V and J are TRBV9 and TRBJ1-4; no reliable D call. The germline gives CDR1 SGDLS, CDR2 YYNGEE. This CDR3 is built from 17 residues. Trimming cost V 0 bases and J 0 bases, with 12 bases left between them. The DNA for the CDR3 is TGTGCCAGCAGCGTAGCCCCAGTGGGAGCAACTAATGAAAAACTGTTTTTT. This gives the protein CASSVAPVGATNEKLFF.

V usage is TRBV7-9 and J usage is TRBJ2-5; a possible D gene is TRBD1 (6 bases). This CDR3 is 16 amino acids long. Germline V gene data show CDR1 as SEHNR and CDR2 as FQNEAQ (reference sequence). Trimming cost V 2 bases and J 0 bases, with 13 bases left between them. The CDR3 nucleotides are TGTGCCAGCAGCTTAACGTGGGACAAGTACCAAGAGACCCAGTACTTC. This translates into CASSLTWDKYQETQYF.

This CDR3 is CASSSGTEDQETQYF. In DNA, the CDR3 is TGTGCCAGCAGCTCGGGGACGGAGGACCAAGAGACCCAGTACTTC. The rearrangement uses TRBV7-9 and TRBJ2-5; D may match TRBD1 or TRBD2 (5 bases each). Deletions cut 4 bases from V and 0 bases from J, with 12 bases between. Germline CDR1 reads SEHNR; CDR2 reads FQNEAQ (reference sequence). The CDR3 extends over 15 amino acids.

The chain couples TRBV6-5 to TRBJ2-7; no definite D call. The germline gives CDR1 MNHEY, CDR2 SVGAGI. The CDR3 spans 15 residues. Trimming took off 0 bases at V and 5 bases at J, with 14 bases between the two ends. CDR3 sequence (DNA): TGTGCCAGCAGTTACTCGGCAGGCAAGACTGACGAGCAGTACTTC. Translated, it gives CASSYSAGKTDEQYF.

V is TRBV4-3 and J is TRBJ1-5, with a weak D call TRBD1 (6 bases). The CDR3 totals 17 residues. The germline V and J ends were trimmed by 0 bases and 6 bases, with 18 bases remaining between them. Germline CDR1 and CDR2: LGHNA and YSLEER. Here the CDR3 DNA reads TGCGCCAGCAGCCAAGATATCCGGGGGCTGATCGGTCAGCCCCAGCATTTT. It encodes CASSQDIRGLIGQPQHF.

This chain links TRBV7-9 with TRBJ2-1; D is unclear. CDR3 length: 14 amino acids. Trimming removed 5 bases from V and 3 bases from J, with 11 bases in between. Looked up from germline, CDR1 is SEHNR and CDR2 is FQNEAQ (reference sequence). CDR3: CASSIAKYYNEQFF. In DNA form, the CDR3 reads TGTGCCAGCAGCATTGCGAAATACTACAATGAGCAGTTCTTC.

With regard to this clone: Other DNA sequences in the same sample also yield this CDR3. V and J are TRBV11-2 and TRBJ2-1; D gene uncertain. This CDR3 is built from 15 residues. CDR1 is SGHAT, CDR2 FQNNGV, per germline. Trimming removed 1 base at V and 0 bases at J, with 7 bases between. CDR3 sequence reads: CASSLAPSSYNEQFF. CDR3 DNA sequence: TGTGCCAGCAGCTTAGCTCCGAGCTCCTACAATGAGCAGTTCTTC.

The V gene is TRBV2, the J gene TRBJ2-1, with 11 bases aligning to TRBD1. This CDR3 contains 13 residues. Looked up from germline, CDR1 is SNHLY and CDR2 is FYNNEI. Trimming removed 6 bases from V and 9 bases from J; junction bases left unmatched: 4. The CDR3: CASRDRGRAEQFF. The CDR3 nucleotides read TGTGCCAGCAGGGACAGGGGGCGCGCTGAGCAGTTCTTC.

J is TRBJ1-4 and V is TRBV5-1; 11 nucleotides line up with TRBD1. Germline V gives CDR1 SGHRS, CDR2 YFSETQ. The CDR3 runs to 17 residues. V lost 3 bases, J lost 4 bases, and 8 bases stayed unmatched. CDR3 protein: CASSSSGTGGLNEKLFF. Written as DNA, the CDR3 is TGCGCCAGCAGCTCGTCCGGGACAGGGGGGCTTAATGAAAAACTGTTTTTT.

In this sample, this clone turned up once. The rearrangement links TRBV5-4 to TRBJ2-2; 10 positions match TRBD1. V shed 0 bases and J 7 bases; nucleotides not matched to a gene: 12. This CDR3 is built from 18 residues. Germline values: CDR1 SGHNT, CDR2 YYREEE (reference sequence). CDR3 residues: CASSLALGQGLRGGELFF. Here the CDR3 DNA reads TGTGCCAGCAGCTTGGCTCTGGGACAGGGGTTGAGAGGCGGGGAGCTGTTTTTT. The complete variable domain, with remaining parts taken from reference TRBV5-4 and TRBJ2-2, reads ETGVTQSPTHLIKTRGQQVTLRCSSQSGHNTVSWYQQALGQGPQFIFQYYREEENGRGNFPPRFSGLQFPNYSSELNVNALELDDSALYLCASSLALGQGLRGGELFFGEGSRLTVL.